The 13 T cell receptor beta chains presented below share a single source sample, sequenced in a study of blood T cell repertoires in COVID-19 (TCRdb year 2020). The method was the immunoSEQ multiplex PCR assay. Imported from immuneACCESS, the table was reduced by TCRdb to in-frame sequences with V and J called. These copies leave out some clones; in studies compared against another copy, an unresolved V gene accounts for under half, and the cause of the remainder is not known. Counted in this sample were about 260,000 clones; 86% of them appeared once. Clones ranked in the top ten supply roughly 2% of the sample. The sample comprised PBMCs or T cells enriched from blood (not recorded which). The receptor source for this set is a woman between 45 and 65 years old who had recovered from COVID-19.

The CDR3 reads CASSTDRGSSTNEKLFF. The CDR3 DNA reads TGTGCCAGTAGTACCGACAGGGGATCTTCAACTAATGAAAAACTGTTTTTT. This chain uses TRBV19 with TRBJ1-4; 8 nucleotides agree with TRBD1. The CDR3 loop spans 17 amino acids. Germline loops: CDR1 LNHDA, CDR2 SQIVND (reference sequence). Trimming at V came to 4 bases and at J to 0 bases, leaving 7 bases not matched to a gene.

The chain carries TRBV9 and TRBJ2-7; maybe TRBD2 (6 bases). The V gene's germline CDR1 is SGDLS and CDR2 YYNGEE. The CDR3 is 16 residues long. Trimming pared 0 bases from V and 7 bases from J, leaving 20 bases between. CDR3 bases: TGTGCCAGCAGCGTAGACCTGGGACTTCCTCCGGAGGAGCAGTACTTC. It yields the protein CASSVDLGLPPEEQYF.

As to this clone: This CDR3 is also generated by other DNA sequences in the sample. V and J are TRBV28 and TRBJ1-2; D perhaps matches TRBD1 (5 bases). CDR1 and CDR2 from the germline V gene are MDHEN and SYDVKM. V gave up 7 bases and J gave up 8 bases, with 20 bases separating them. CDR3 length: 14 residues. CDR3 sequence (DNA): TGTGCCAGCATCGTCGCGGGGCGGCCGCGGGGCTACACCTTC. Amino acids: CASIVAGRPRGYTF.

This clone was picked up a small number of times. J is TRBJ1-6 and V is TRBV4-2, with D perhaps matching TRBD1 (6 bases). Germline CDR1 and CDR2: LGHNA and YNFKEQ. Trimming pared 1 base from V and 8 bases from J, leaving 12 bases between. CDR3 length equals 15 residues. DNA for the CDR3: TGTGCCAGCAGCCAAGGGACAGCGAGGGATTCACCCCTCCACTTT. Amino acid sequence: CASSQGTARDSPLHF.

The DNA of the CDR3 is TGTGCCAGCATCAATACAGGGGGAAGCACTGAAGCTTTCTTT. This gives the protein CASINTGGSTEAFF. V is TRBV6-6 and J is TRBJ1-1, with 8 bases identical to TRBD1. Germline V gene sequence: CDR1 MNHNY, CDR2 SVGAGI (reference sequence). The CDR3 is 14 amino acids. V was clipped by 7 bases and J by 4 bases; unmatched bases: 8.

The rearrangement joins TRBV19 to TRBJ1-2, with TRBD1 matching 10 bases. Unmatched junction bases numbered 2, after V lost 3 bases and J lost 4 bases. Germline V gene lookup returns CDR1 LNHDA and CDR2 SQIVND (reference sequence). This CDR3 contains 14 residues. CDR3 loop: CASSIGTGAYGYTF. For the CDR3, the DNA is TGTGCCAGTAGTATTGGGACAGGGGCCTATGGCTACACCTTC. The full variable domain, rest sourced from reference TRBV19 and TRBJ1-2, is DGGITQSPKYLFRKEGQNVTLSCEQNLNHDAMYWYRQDPGQGLRLIYYSQIVNDFQKGDIAEGYSVSREKKESFPLTVTSAQKNPTAFYLCASSIGTGAYGYTFGSGTRLTVV.

The chain employs TRBV19 and TRBJ2-3; maybe TRBD1 (6 bases). The V end lost 3 bases, the J end lost 2 bases, and 15 bases lay between the germline ends. Germline assignment: CDR1 LNHDA and CDR2 SQIVND (reference sequence). The CDR3 consists of 16 residues. The CDR3 DNA reads as TGTGCCAGTAGTATTGGTATCAGGGGATACACAGATACGCAGTATTTT. Translation gives CASSIGIRGYTDTQYF.

This clone was detected once. The gene calls are TRBV10-3 and TRBJ1-2, with D uncertain. Germline V lookup: CDR1 ENHRY, CDR2 SYGVKD. The germline V and J ends were trimmed by 5 bases and 8 bases, with 12 bases remaining between them. The CDR3 has 12 residues. CDR3 residues: CAISPRARGYTF. CDR3 nucleotides: TGTGCCATCAGTCCAAGAGCACGAGGCTACACCTTC.

This chain uses TRBV15 with TRBJ1-2; D gene uncertain. The CDR3 runs to 15 residues. V was pared by 5 bases and J by 4 bases, with 17 bases between. The germline V gene encodes CDR1 LNHNV and CDR2 YYDKDF (reference sequence). The CDR3 DNA follows: TGTGCCACCAGCCGAAACGACCAGAGGATCTATGGCTACACCTTC. It encodes CATSRNDQRIYGYTF. Full variable domain (missing parts from reference TRBV15 and TRBJ1-2): DAMVIQNPRYQVTQFGKPVTLSCSQTLNHNVMYWYQQKSSQAPKLLFHYYDKDFNNEADTPDNFQSRRPNTSFCFLDIRSPGLGDTAMYLCATSRNDQRIYGYTFGSGTRLTVV.

The V gene is TRBV11-2, the J gene TRBJ2-5; TRBD2 matches 10 bases. Germline V gene data show CDR1 as SGHAT and CDR2 as FQNNGV. Trimming at V came to 1 base and at J to 2 bases, leaving 4 bases not matched to a gene. This CDR3 is built from 16 residues. Written as DNA, the CDR3 is TGTGCCAGCAGCTTAGTTCTAGCGGGAGCTCAAGAGACCCAGTACTTC. The encoded protein is CASSLVLAGAQETQYF.

The CDR3 sequence: CASMDSNEKLFF. CDR3 coding DNA: TGTGCCAGTATGGACAGTAATGAAAAACTGTTTTTT. The V call is TRBV19, the J call TRBJ1-4; TRBD1 might be the D (6 bases). The CDR3 covers 12 residues. Germline CDR1 is LNHDA and CDR2 is SQIVND (reference sequence). Trimming cost V 7 bases and J 4 bases, with 7 bases left between them.

This chain links TRBV6-4 with TRBJ1-5, with TRBD1 as a possible D gene (6 bases). Per germline, CDR1 MRHNA and CDR2 SNTAGT. The CDR3 has 16 residues. Trimming pared 6 bases from V and 1 base from J, leaving 16 bases between. CDR3 in DNA: TGTGCCAGCAGCTGGCCAAGGGGGAGCAGCAATCAGCCCCAGCATTTT. Encoded protein: CASSWPRGSSNQPQHF.

The chain's CDR3 is CSVSTGTGLWEQYF. The DNA of the CDR3 is TGCAGCGTTTCCACCGGGACAGGGTTATGGGAGCAGTACTTC. V usage is TRBV29-1 and J usage is TRBJ2-7, with TRBD1 matching 9 bases. Germline lookup yields CDR1 SQVTM and CDR2 ANQGSEA. V lost 5 bases and J lost 7; bases outside the gene matches: 12. The CDR3 extends over 14 amino acids.